This TCR beta chain appears in the sequencing data of a study of blood T cells in healthy people across ages. The second PCR ran about 6 to 11 cycles with a sample-barcoded 5' primer and J-beta primers. Using its own MiXCR run on the 5' RACE reads, TCRdb lists one record per CDR3 protein. The table has roughly 700,000 distinct CDR3 sequences, around half seen once. Comments on this clonotype: Its antigen is unknown.

Findings and limits, study-wide: Unsorted PBMC material precluded a definitive naive versus antigen-experienced comparison. Higher diversity and more naive CD4+ cells were features of long-lived donors, compared to aged donors. Estimates based on one million T cells were treated as lower bounds.

The V gene lost 0 bases and the J gene lost 2 bases, with 16 bases spanning the gap. Germline CDR1 is SGHRS and CDR2 is YFSETQ. CDR3 length: 17 amino acids. The sequence was obtained from a woman in her sixties in good health. Material for sequencing was blood. The chain joins TRBV5-1 to TRBJ2-3; tentatively, D is TRBD2 (6 bases). CDR3 protein: CASSLGDSTESTDTQYF. The CDR3 bases are TGCGCCAGCAGCTTGGGGGACTCGACAGAGTCCACAGATACGCAGTATTTT.